This T cell receptor beta chain was sequenced for a study of blood T cell repertoires in COVID-19. Study-wide background: The analysed material was cDNA or gDNA that came from T cells, B-cell-depleted T cells, or PBMCs.

Trimming took 6 bases from V and 2 from J, leaving 10 bases between them. This CDR3 spans 13 amino acids. Enrollees, about 18 to 95 years old, lived in 24 US areas. Sequencing used immunoSEQ multiplex PCR; TCRdb keeps in-frame clones, though not all of them. The table has 200,000 to 250,000 clones, under 85% seen once. The sequencing input was PBMCs or T cells enriched from blood (not recorded which). The chain has TRBV12-3 or TRBV12-4 and TRBJ1-2; D is unclear. The receptor was derived from a man aged 60 to 75 who had recovered from COVID-19. CDR3 in DNA: TGTGCCAGCAGAGTGAGCGTAAACTATGGCTACACCTTC. Translated: CASRVSVNYGYTF.